These 32 T cell receptor beta chains share one sample of origin, sequenced in a study of vaccination effects on CD4 cells after COVID-19. TCRdb's copy holds only in-frame clones and misses some; the assay was immunoSEQ multiplex PCR. Of fewer than 30,000 clones listed, 75% to 85% are singletons. Pools of viral peptides were used by the ViraFEST assay to expand antigen-specific CD4+ T cells ahead of sequencing. Culture proceeded for approximately 10 days, and CD4+ T cells were then isolated. Confirmation by PCR established that the person had SARS-CoV-2 infection between March and December 2020. These TCRs' antigens remain unknown. The sequences come from CD4+ T cells from PBMCs cultured with HCoV-NL63 spike peptides, collected before COVID-19 vaccination. These receptors were taken from a human donor who had a prior SARS-CoV-2 infection.

The V gene is TRBV7-2, the J gene TRBJ2-1; TRBD2 agrees at 12 bases. Germline assignment: CDR1 SGHTA and CDR2 FQGNSA. The junction had 11 bases not matched to a gene; V was cut back by 4 bases and J by 10 bases. The CDR3 has 16 residues. CDR3 loop: CASSSRPGLAGQEQFF. The DNA for the CDR3 is TGTGCCAGCAGCTCGAGGCCTGGACTAGCGGGGCAGGAGCAGTTCTTC.

The sample holds a few counts of this clone. V usage is TRBV20-1 and J usage is TRBJ1-1, with D hard to call. CDR3 length: 13 amino acids. Trimming removed 3 bases at V and 6 bases at J, with 14 bases between. Germline V CDR1 and CDR2: DFQATT, SNEGSKA (reference sequence). The DNA for the CDR3 is TGCAGTGCTAGTCCCATCCCTGGGGCTGAAGCTTTCTTT. Encoded protein: CSASPIPGAEAFF.

The chain links TRBV5-4 to TRBJ2-3, with no clear D. CDR1 and CDR2 from the germline V gene are SGHNT and YYREEE (reference sequence). The length of the CDR3 is 16 residues. V dropped 1 base and J dropped 0 bases, with 12 bases sitting between them. The CDR3 sequence: CASSLRLLQSTDTQYF. CDR3 nucleotide sequence: TGTGCCAGCAGCTTGAGGCTATTACAGAGCACAGATACGCAGTATTTT.

The chain uses TRBV30 and TRBJ2-1; 8 bases agree with TRBD2. V lost 4 bases to trimming and J lost 6 bases; unmatched junction nucleotides: 8. CDR3 length: 14 residues. The germline V gene has CDR1 GTSNPN and CDR2 SVGIG (reference sequence). The CDR3 region is CAWNGGALTNEQFF. The CDR3 DNA is TGTGCCTGGAACGGGGGGGCCCTTACCAATGAGCAGTTCTTC.

The chain's CDR3 is CASRTSGGSYNEQFF. CDR3 sequence (DNA): TGTGCCAGCAGGACTAGCGGGGGCTCCTACAATGAGCAGTTCTTC. The V call is TRBV6-5, the J call TRBJ2-1; 12 bases fit TRBD2. This CDR3 region has 15 residues. The V gene's germline CDR1 is MNHEY and CDR2 SVGAGI. J gave up 0 bases and V 6 bases, and 0 bases lay outside the gene matches.

The chain joins TRBV7-3 to TRBJ2-4, with 8 bases lining up with TRBD2. V lost 5 bases and J lost 9; bases outside the gene matches: 6. The germline V gene has CDR1 SGHTA and CDR2 FQGTGA. This CDR3 contains 13 residues. CDR3 sequence: CASSTGLASIQYF. CDR3 in DNA: TGTGCCAGCAGCACCGGACTAGCATCCATTCAGTACTTC.

The CDR3 sequence is CASSLDPATPTNEKLFF. The CDR3 region has the DNA TGCGCCAGCAGCTTGGATCCGGCGACACCAACTAATGAAAAACTGTTTTTT. The chain recombines TRBV5-1 with TRBJ1-4, with D unresolved. Germline lookup yields CDR1 SGHRS and CDR2 YFSETQ. The CDR3 covers 17 residues. The V end was cut by 0 bases, the J end by 0 bases, with 12 bases between.

This chain connects TRBV9 to TRBJ2-3, with 10 bases matching TRBD2. CDR1 is SGDLS, CDR2 YYNGEE, per germline. The junction had 6 bases not matched to a gene; V was cut back by 1 base and J by 10 bases. The CDR3 runs to 14 residues. The CDR3 coding sequence is TGTGCCAGCAGCGTACGTAGCGGGGGGTTAGCGCAGTATTTT. The encoded protein is CASSVRSGGLAQYF.

V gene TRBV5-4 combines with J gene TRBJ2-1; D ambiguous. This CDR3 is built from 17 residues. Germline V gene lookup returns CDR1 SGHNT and CDR2 YYREEE (reference sequence). The ends were cut back, 2 bases at V and 5 bases at J, with 20 bases in the middle. CDR3 in amino acids: CASSLSAGRRNDNEQFF. CDR3 DNA: TGTGCCAGCAGCTTATCGGCCGGCCGACGAAATGACAATGAGCAGTTCTTC.

The V and J genes are TRBV7-3 and TRBJ2-5, with 8 bases matching TRBD2. CDR1 and CDR2 from the germline V gene are SGHTA and FQGTGA. Unmatched junction bases numbered 9, after V lost 5 bases and J lost 1 base. The CDR3 extends over 16 amino acids. The CDR3 DNA reads TGTGCCAGCAGCCCCTGTGATAGCGGGGCCCAAGAGACCCAGTACTTC. Residues: CASSPCDSGAQETQYF.

The chain has TRBV6-5 and TRBJ1-2; a possible D gene is TRBD1 (5 bases). V was cut by 2 bases and J by 4 bases, with 14 bases left in between. The germline V gene has CDR1 MNHEY and CDR2 SVGAGI. The CDR3 sequence is 15 residues long. In DNA, the CDR3 is TGTGCCAGCAGTTACCAAACCGGGACGGGCTATGGCTACACCTTC. Protein product: CASSYQTGTGYGYTF.

This clone counts as medium-sized (0.01 to 0.1%). This chain connects TRBV6-5 to TRBJ2-7, with 8 bases lining up with TRBD2. The junction had 6 bases not matched to a gene; V was cut back by 5 bases and J by 9 bases. The germline CDR1 and CDR2 sequences are MNHEY and SVGAGI. The CDR3 runs 12 residues. CDR3 region: CASSPVAGLQYF. The CDR3 nucleotides read TGTGCCAGCAGTCCCGTAGCGGGATTGCAGTACTTC.

The V and J genes are TRBV18 and TRBJ1-6, with TRBD1 matching 12 bases. With 6 bases clipped from V and 8 bases from J, the junction kept 5 bases outside the gene matches. Germline lookup yields CDR1 KGHSH and CDR2 LQKENI. The CDR3 sequence is 15 residues long. In DNA form, the CDR3 reads TGTGCCAGCTCCCGGGACAGGGGGCCTCATTCACCCCTCCACTTT. This translates into CASSRDRGPHSPLHF.

The rearrangement uses TRBV11-2 and TRBJ1-6; D perhaps matches TRBD1 (5 bases). Germline loops: CDR1 SGHAT, CDR2 FQNNGV. Between the trimmed V and J ends, which lost 0 bases and 7 bases, there was a span of 10 bases. The CDR3 consists of 15 residues. The chain's CDR3 is CASSLEWGENSPLHF. The CDR3 DNA is TGTGCCAGCAGCTTAGAGTGGGGGGAGAATTCACCCCTCCACTTT.

The chain links TRBV7-2 to TRBJ2-7; 7 bases are shared with TRBD2. The CDR3 length is 14 residues. Germline CDR1 is SGHTA and CDR2 is FQGNSA. V was pared by 3 bases and J by 6 bases, with 8 bases of the junction left unmatched. The CDR3 here is CASSFGGSLVEQYF. In DNA form, the CDR3 reads TGTGCCAGCAGCTTCGGCGGGAGTTTAGTCGAGCAGTACTTC.

A few counts support this clone. CDR3 DNA sequence: TGTGCCAGTAGTCTCCCACCGGGACAGTCCTACAATGAGCAGTTCTTC. This translates into CASSLPPGQSYNEQFF. This chain joins TRBV19 and TRBJ2-1; TRBD1 matches 7 bases. The CDR3 totals 16 residues. Germline V gene sequence: CDR1 LNHDA, CDR2 SQIVND (reference sequence). V lost 5 bases to trimming and J lost 1 base; unmatched junction nucleotides: 8.

In DNA, the CDR3 is TGTGCCAGCAGACAGTCTAGCGGGAGTGGTGTGGATACGCAGTATTTT. Amino acids: CASRQSSGSGVDTQYF. The rearrangement uses TRBV5-4 and TRBJ2-3; 10 bases line up with TRBD2. CDR3 length: 16 amino acids. V shed 5 bases, J shed 6 bases, and the junction held 12 bases outside the gene matches. Germline values: CDR1 SGHNT, CDR2 YYREEE (reference sequence). Supplemented by reference TRBV5-4 and TRBJ2-3, the full variable domain reads ETGVTQSPTHLIKTRGQQVTLRCSSQSGHNTVSWYQQALGQGPQFIFQYYREEENGRGNFPPRFSGLQFPNYSSELNVNALELDDSALYLCASRQSSGSGVDTQYFGPGTRLTVL.

The chain uses TRBV4-1 and TRBJ2-7, with no clear D. Germline assignment: CDR1 MGHRA and CDR2 YSYEKL. V was shortened by 0 bases and J by 4 bases, with 4 bases between the two germline ends. The CDR3 spans 12 residues. The CDR3 nucleotides read TGCGCCAGCAGCCAAGATACATACGAGCAGTACTTC. Protein sequence: CASSQDTYEQYF.

The chain links TRBV3-1 (or the pseudogene TRBV3-2) to TRBJ1-6, with D unresolved. Germline CDR1 and CDR2: LGHDT and YNNKEL (reference sequence). V shed 1 base and J shed 8 bases, with 6 bases lying between them. This CDR3 has 13 amino acids. The CDR3 loop is CASSQGLHSPLHF. DNA for the CDR3: TGTGCCAGCAGCCAAGGGCTTCATTCACCCCTCCACTTT.

V is TRBV27 and J is TRBJ2-3; tentatively, D is TRBD1 (5 bases). The CDR3 covers 16 residues. Trimming removed 1 base at V and 7 bases at J, with 18 bases between. Germline CDR1 is MNHEY and CDR2 is SMNVEV (reference sequence). In DNA, the CDR3 is TGTGCCAGCAGTTTATACGTGACAGACTTCCCTTATACGCAGTATTTT. Protein: CASSLYVTDFPYTQYF.

This chain joins TRBV5-1 and TRBJ2-5, with D possibly TRBD2 on 6 matching bases. The germline gives CDR1 SGHRS, CDR2 YFSETQ. Trimming stripped 0 bases from V and 1 base from J, with 10 bases between. The length of the CDR3 is 15 residues. CDR3 residues: CASSLAFSGQETQYF. In DNA, the CDR3 is TGCGCCAGCAGCTTGGCCTTTAGCGGCCAAGAGACCCAGTACTTC.

This sequence joins TRBV27 and TRBJ2-7, with D perhaps assigned TRBD1 or TRBD2 (5 bases each). Germline CDR1 and CDR2: MNHEY and SMNVEV (reference sequence). The CDR3 is 16 amino acids. V lost 3 bases and J lost 0, with 15 bases in between. This CDR3 reads CASSFLPGRHSYEQYF. The DNA of the CDR3 is TGTGCCAGCAGTTTCCTCCCGGGACGGCACTCCTACGAGCAGTACTTC.

The V gene is TRBV30, the J gene TRBJ1-5; 7 positions match TRBD1. The J segment lost 6 bases and the V segment lost 0 bases, leaving 2 bases of the junction unmatched. This CDR3 comprises 13 residues. The germline gives CDR1 GTSNPN, CDR2 SVGIG (reference sequence). In DNA, the CDR3 is TGTGCCTGGAGTGTACAGGGGAGTCAGCCCCAGCATTTT. This sequence encodes CAWSVQGSQPQHF.

The chain links TRBV12-3 or TRBV12-4 to TRBJ2-3; D gene uncertain. The CDR3 extends over 12 amino acids. V shed 6 bases and J shed 4 bases, with 8 bases lying between them. The CDR3 region has the DNA TGTGCCAGCAGGACACTGGCAGATACGCAGTATTTT. This encodes CASRTLADTQYF.

The rearrangement uses TRBV4-3 and TRBJ2-1; the match to TRBD2 covers 10 bases. Germline V gene sequence: CDR1 LGHNA, CDR2 YSLEER. V lost 1 base and J lost 2; bases outside the gene matches: 2. The CDR3 spans 16 residues. The CDR3 nucleotides read TGCGCCAGCAGCCAAGTAGCGGGAGGTACCTACAATGAGCAGTTCTTC. Amino acids: CASSQVAGGTYNEQFF.

The sample holds a few counts of this clone. The J gene is TRBJ2-1, the V gene TRBV5-1; 7 nucleotides match TRBD2. Germline V gene data show CDR1 as SGHRS and CDR2 as YFSETQ. The V gene end was trimmed by 3 bases and the J gene end by 0 bases; junction bases not matched to a gene: 12. The CDR3 extends over 18 amino acids. CDR3 DNA: TGCGCCAGCAGCTCCCCGCTGGGAGCGGGGAGCTCCTACAATGAGCAGTTCTTC. It codes for CASSSPLGAGSSYNEQFF.

Details on this clone: Relative to the germline gene, one junction end is altered; a read error may explain this. The sample has other DNA sequences that encode this CDR3 too. V usage is TRBV7-7 and J usage is TRBJ1-1; no clear D gene. CDR3 length: 13 amino acids. Germline CDR1 and CDR2: SSHAT and FNYEAQ (reference sequence). CDR3 in DNA: TGTGCTAGCAGCTCCCAGGTGAACACTGAAGCTTTCTTT. Translation gives CASSSQVNTEAFF.

The chain employs TRBV6-5 and TRBJ1-1; 8 bases map to TRBD1. CDR3 length equals 14 residues. J lost 2 bases, V lost 6 bases, and 5 bases had no gene match. CDR1 MNHEY and CDR2 SVGAGI come from the germline V gene. CDR3 region: CASRSGGGNTEAFF. CDR3 nucleotides: TGTGCCAGCAGATCAGGGGGCGGAAACACTGAAGCTTTCTTT.

The CDR3 sequence is CASSRPTGEQSLKLFF. The CDR3 DNA follows: TGTGCCAGCTCACGACCCACAGGGGAACAATCCTTAAAACTGTTTTTT. J is TRBJ1-4 and V is TRBV18; TRBD1 agrees at 7 bases. From germline, CDR1 is KGHSH and CDR2 LQKENI. This CDR3 region has 16 residues. V was clipped by 4 bases and J by 10 bases; unmatched bases: 15.

In nucleotides, the CDR3 is TGCGCCAGCAGCCAAAGAGAGACAGGGTATTACGAGCAGTACTTC. Its protein is CASSQRETGYYEQYF. The chain has TRBV4-3 and TRBJ2-7; 7 bases fit TRBD1. The CDR3 extends over 15 amino acids. J gave up 4 bases and V 2 bases, and 8 bases lay outside the gene matches. The germline CDR1 and CDR2 sequences are LGHNA and YSLEER.

The V and J genes are TRBV5-5 and TRBJ1-4, with D unresolved. V lost 0 bases, J lost 3 bases, and 9 bases lay in between. Germline V gene sequence: CDR1 SGHKS, CDR2 YYEKEE (reference sequence). This CDR3 is 15 amino acids long. The CDR3 loop reads CASSLEWQPNEKLFF. For the CDR3, the DNA is TGTGCCAGCAGCTTGGAATGGCAGCCTAATGAAAAACTGTTTTTT.

This chain links TRBV5-6 with TRBJ1-2; D might be TRBD1 (6 bases). Trimming left V 5 bases short and J 6 bases short, with 14 bases between. CDR3 size: 13 residues. Germline V CDR1 and CDR2: SGHDT, YYEEEE. CDR3 nucleotides: TGTGCCAGCAGTACAAGGGGGTGGGATGGCTACACCTTC. The encoded protein is CASSTRGWDGYTF.